Below, 3 T cell receptor beta chains from the same sample are listed, as sequenced in a study of cytomegalovirus exposure and HLA in healthy donors. The PCR ran on 60 Vbeta and 13 Jbeta primers. Produced via immunoSEQ multiplex PCR; TCRdb's table is partial and in-frame only. The data contain more than 100,000 clones, 50% to 75% of them singletons. The sample consisted of PBMCs. These receptors originate from a woman aged 40-49 years in good health and CMV-seropositive.

This chain links TRBV7-9 with TRBJ2-7, with a tentative D call TRBD2 (5 bases). Germline V CDR1 and CDR2: SEHNR, FQNEAQ (reference sequence). V gave up 5 bases and J gave up 2 bases, with 10 bases separating them. The CDR3 has 13 amino acids. Written as DNA, the CDR3 is TGTGCCAGCAGCCGGAGCGGAACCTACGAGCAGTACTTC. It codes for CASSRSGTYEQYF.

This chain uses TRBV6-5 with TRBJ2-7; D possibly corresponds to TRBD1 (5 bases). The V gene's germline CDR1 is MNHEY and CDR2 SVGAGI. V dropped 2 bases and J dropped 5 bases, with 10 bases sitting between them. This CDR3 contains 13 residues. The CDR3 bases are TGTGCCAGCAGTTACGGCAGGGCCGACGAGCAGTACTTC. Its translation is CASSYGRADEQYF.

For this clone: The limits of the CDR3 on the DNA are not certain, so only TCRdb's listed CDR3 is given. This rearrangement joins TRBV6-5 to TRBJ1-4. Germline CDR1 reads MNHEY; CDR2 reads SVGAGI. The CDR3 sequence runs 14 residues, both termini included. The CDR3 sequence is CASSSSVSGEKLFF.